This T cell receptor beta chain was recovered during a study of blood T cell repertoires in COVID-19. Clinical history as reported by participants underpinned cohort assignment. The assay was immunoSEQ multiplex PCR, and TCRdb's table has in-frame clones only and misses some. This sample has 150,000 to 200,000 clones, with about 90% found just once. Germline V CDR1 and CDR2: MNHNS, SASEGT. With 2 bases clipped from V and 7 bases from J, the junction kept 17 bases outside the gene matches. The CDR3 spans 18 residues. The sample consisted of PBMCs or T cells enriched from blood (not recorded which). The source is a woman in her fifties or sixties who had recovered from COVID-19. The chain has TRBV6-1 and TRBJ1-2; TRBD1 matches 9 bases. The CDR3 loop is CASSEWANRGRRLGGYTF. DNA of the CDR3: TGTGCCAGCAGTGAATGGGCCAACAGGGGGCGCCGGCTGGGTGGCTACACCTTC.